Included here is one TCR beta chain sequence, with context. Its antigen remains unidentified. Germline CDR1 reads SGHTA; CDR2 reads FQGNSA. The CDR3 contains 16 residues. Losses at the gene ends were 5 bases for V and 7 bases for J; bases not matched to a gene: 10. This sample is part of a study of T cell responses to AZD1222 COVID-19 vaccine. Study-wide results and caveats: Two AZD1222 doses significantly raised spike-specific TCR breadth and depth over controls. White British donors predominated, females outnumbered males, and clonal diversity was possibly underestimated. Vaccine-related CD4 TCRs covered spike, predominating at 160-218 and 743-854.

The assay was immunoSEQ multiplex PCR, and TCRdb's table has in-frame clones only and misses some. This sample has tens of thousands of clones, with more than 75% found just once. This chain links TRBV7-2 with TRBJ2-7; 14 nucleotides line up with TRBD2. The sequence was obtained from an adult in good health. The material was peripheral blood, obtained on day 0 of AZD1222 vaccination. The DNA for the CDR3 is TGTGCCAGCAGCCCCAAGGGACTAGCGGGAGTCGTGGAGCAGTACTTC. This translates into CASSPKGLAGVVEQYF.